This TCR beta chain was identified during a study of blood T cell repertoires in COVID-19. Overall study context: The study drew acute and convalescent COVID-19 samples from the United States, Italy and Spain. Sample material is recorded as cDNA or gDNA derived from T cells, B-cell-depleted T cells, or PBMCs.

The junction had 4 bases not matched to a gene; V was cut back by 1 base and J by 2 bases. The CDR3 runs to 15 residues. CDR1 SGHRS and CDR2 YFSETQ come from the germline V gene. Authors' processing steps: Amplified reference gene primers provided the basis for estimating nucleated cell counts. Here immunoSEQ multiplex PCR was the method, and the copy in TCRdb shows in-frame clones only, minus some. That table gives V, J and clone size, and the DNA gave D and trimming. The data hold fewer than 95,000 clones, with around 90% observed a single time. The chain uses TRBV5-1 and TRBJ2-3; 7 nucleotides align to TRBD2. The sequenced sample consisted of peripheral blood. This clonotype originated in a woman aged 80 or older with acute or convalescent COVID-19. Here the CDR3 DNA reads TGCGCCAGCAGCTTGATGGGGGGGACCACAGATACGCAGTATTTT. Translation: CASSLMGGTTDTQYF.